The 6 T cell receptor beta chains below were found in one sample sequenced in a study of CD4 T cells in relation to SARS-CoV-2 and coronaviruses. The protocol was immunoSEQ multiplex PCR, while the TCRdb copy is restricted to in-frame clones and leaves out a portion. The sample shows approximately 60,000 clones, about 90% of them seen only once. What was sequenced was naive CD4+ T cells from PBMCs. The sample's subset: naive CD4+ T cells isolated by negative enrichment. The receptors come from an adult with COVID-19.

The genes are TRBV28 and TRBJ2-3, with TRBD1 matching 9 bases. CDR1 and CDR2 from the germline V gene are MDHEN and SYDVKM. V shed 5 bases, J shed 6 bases, and the junction held 15 bases outside the gene matches. The CDR3 is made up of 17 amino acids. The CDR3 DNA is TGTGCCAGCAGTATACCCCAGGGACAGGGACCCACCGATACGCAGTATTTT. It is translated as CASSIPQGQGPTDTQYF.

The CDR3 nucleotides read TGTGCCAGCAGTTCCCCCCCCCGGCGTTTAGCCTACGAGCAGTACTTC. Protein sequence: CASSSPPRRLAYEQYF. The rearrangement joins TRBV2 to TRBJ2-7; no firm D call. Germline CDR1 and CDR2: SNHLY and FYNNEI. The CDR3 totals 16 residues. The V and J ends lost 5 bases and 2 bases respectively, with 19 bases between them.

This clone appeared a single time. V usage is TRBV24-1 and J usage is TRBJ2-2; D is undetermined. The germline gives CDR1 KGHDR, CDR2 SFDVKD. V shed 3 bases and J shed 5 bases, with 18 bases lying between them. CDR3 size: 17 residues. CDR3 amino acids: CATSDPGARRGTGELFF. The CDR3 nucleotides are TGTGCCACCAGTGATCCAGGTGCCAGACGAGGAACCGGGGAGCTGTTTTTT.

The chain joins TRBV19 to TRBJ2-7, with 9 bases matching TRBD1. The junction had 2 bases not matched to a gene; V was cut back by 1 base and J by 4 bases. Germline V gene sequence: CDR1 LNHDA, CDR2 SQIVND (reference sequence). CDR3 length: 14 residues. CDR3 in DNA: TGTGCCAGTAGTATAGCGGGACAGGGTTACGAGCAGTACTTC. It yields the protein CASSIAGQGYEQYF.

CDR3 nucleotides: TGTGCCAGCAGCCCCGGACAGGGGGTAGGCACCGGGGAGCTGTTTTTT. This codes for CASSPGQGVGTGELFF. The rearrangement uses TRBV11-3 and TRBJ2-2, with TRBD1 matching 10 bases. CDR3 length: 16 residues. V lost 5 bases, J lost 4 bases, and 7 bases stayed unmatched. CDR1 is SGHNT, CDR2 YENEEA, per germline.

The chain carries TRBV30 and TRBJ1-1; no reliable D call. The CDR3 sequence is 13 residues long. Germline V lookup: CDR1 GTSNPN, CDR2 SVGIG (reference sequence). Trimming left V 4 bases short and J 1 base short, with 10 bases between. CDR3 protein: CAWKERTNTEAFF. The DNA for the CDR3 is TGTGCCTGGAAAGAAAGGACGAACACTGAAGCTTTCTTT.